These T cell receptor beta chains were read from a single sample in a study of T-cell reconstitution after alpha-beta-depleted transplantation in children. TCRdb re-analysed the PCR reads in MiXCR, keeping a single row per CDR3 protein. Altogether 490,000 or so distinct CDR3 sequences are present, under 15% being singletons, with the ten largest covering approximately 5.4%. Material: PBMCs from the stem cell graft donor, obtained from the stem cell graft. These receptors were obtained from a human donor who donated a stem cell graft to a child with combined immunodeficiency. Both conserved end residues are part of each CDR3. Fields, in order: clone size, J gene, V gene, D gene, CDR3 protein, CDR3 DNA. The D gene is left open where the match is weak. Only part of the rows carry a size: once, few, many, or a class if the clone is expanded.

many | TRBJ2-2 | TRBV9 | NA | CASSVDPGLTGELFF | TGTGCCAGCAGCGTAGATCCAGGGCTCACCGGGGAGCTGTTTTTT
few | TRBJ2-3 | TRBV11-2 | TRBD2 | CASSLVPSGGTLSTDTQYF | TGTGCCAGCAGCTTAGTCCCTAGCGGGGGAACCCTTAGCACAGATACGCAGTATTTT
many | TRBJ2-1 | TRBV10-3 | NA | CAISEPGGKYNEQFF | TGTGCCATCAGTGAACCAGGGGGGAAATACAATGAGCAGTTCTTC
few | TRBJ2-7 | TRBV12-3/TRBV12-4 | NA | CASSLKARYLSVYEQYF | TGTGCCAGCAGTTTAAAGGCCCGTTATTTAAGCGTCTACGAGCAGTACTTC
many | TRBJ2-7 | TRBV7-9 | TRBD1 | CASSTRDRNYEQYF | TGTGCCAGCAGCACCAGGGACAGAAACTACGAGCAGTACTTC
NA | TRBJ2-3 | TRBV10-3 | TRBD2 | CAISDQGLAGGGTDTQYF | TGTGCCATCAGTGACCAAGGACTAGCGGGGGGGGGCACAGATACGCAGTATTTT
many | TRBJ2-2 | TRBV12-3/TRBV12-4 | NA | CASSLITGELFF | TGTGCCAGCAGTTTGATCACCGGGGAGCTGTTTTTT
many | TRBJ1-1 | TRBV5-1 | NA | CASSSGFWGSGGTEAFF | TGCGCCAGCAGCTCGGGTTTTTGGGGGAGCGGTGGCACTGAAGCTTTCTTT
many | TRBJ2-1 | TRBV6-2/TRBV6-3 | TRBD2 | CASSDPGGGVRNEQFF | TGTGCCAGCAGTGATCCCGGGGGAGGGGTTAGAAATGAGCAGTTCTTC
NA | TRBJ2-5 | TRBV7-2 | TRBD2 | CASSSPGGYQETQYF | TGTGCCAGCAGCTCCCCCGGGGGGTACCAAGAGACCCAGTACTTC
NA | TRBJ1-3 | TRBV7-8 | NA | CASSPPGVGNTIYF | TGTGCCAGCAGCCCCCCAGGGGTTGGAAACACCATATATTTT
NA | TRBJ2-3 | TRBV7-3 | TRBD1 | CASSLQGAGTDTQYF | TGTGCCAGCAGCTTACAGGGGGCTGGCACAGATACGCAGTATTTT
NA | TRBJ2-1 | TRBV24-1 | TRBD2 | CATSDLRSVAGGPNEQFF | TGTGCCACCAGTGATTTGCGCTCCGTAGCGGGGGGGCCTAATGAGCAGTTCTTC
NA | TRBJ1-2 | TRBV6-6 | NA | CASKVDRNYGYTF | TGTGCCAGCAAGGTGGACCGGAACTATGGCTACACCTTC
many | TRBJ2-1 | TRBV10-3 | NA | CAISENAAEQFF | TGTGCCATCAGTGAAAATGCGGCGGAGCAGTTCTTC
NA | TRBJ1-5 | TRBV12-3/TRBV12-4 | NA | CASSLAVAQPKHF | TGTGCCAGCAGTTTAGCGGTGGCCCAGCCCAAGCATTTT
few | TRBJ1-1 | TRBV18 | NA | CASSPSLLSGGLNTEAFF | TGTGCCAGCTCACCAAGTCTCCTGTCTGGGGGCTTGAACACTGAAGCTTTCTTT
few | TRBJ2-7 | TRBV20-1 | TRBD2 | CSAIALSGLADTYEQYF | TGCAGTGCTATCGCCCTGAGCGGACTAGCGGACACCTACGAGCAGTACTTC
many | TRBJ2-1 | TRBV12-3/TRBV12-4 | NA | CASSFFRVNEQFF | TGTGCCAGCAGTTTTTTCCGGGTTAATGAGCAGTTCTTC
NA | TRBJ2-3 | TRBV7-2 | TRBD2 | CASSLILSGGDTQYF | TGTGCCAGCAGCTTAATTTTGAGCGGGGGAGATACGCAGTATTTT
few | TRBJ2-2 | TRBV30 | NA | CAWRKGNTGELFF | TGTGCCTGGAGGAAGGGTAACACCGGGGAGCTGTTTTTT
many | TRBJ1-1 | TRBV6-2/TRBV6-3 | NA | CASRLRRQDLEAFF | TGTGCCAGCCGATTGAGACGACAGGACCTTGAAGCTTTCTTT
NA | TRBJ2-3 | TRBV9 | NA | CASSVTGENTDTQYF | TGTGCCAGCAGCGTTACGGGAGAAAACACAGATACGCAGTATTTT
many | TRBJ2-7 | TRBV12-3/TRBV12-4 | NA | CASSSLGLSYEQYF | TGTGCCAGCAGTTCCCTGGGACTTAGCTACGAGCAGTACTTC
many | TRBJ2-1 | TRBV29-1 | NA | CSVGGRGVWNEQFF | TGCAGCGTTGGGGGAAGGGGAGTGTGGAATGAGCAGTTCTTC
NA | TRBJ2-1 | TRBV7-9 | NA | CASSLVATYNEQFF | TGTGCCAGCAGCTTAGTAGCGACGTACAATGAGCAGTTCTTC
NA | TRBJ2-7 | TRBV6-5 | NA | CASSYSEGARGYEQYF | TGTGCCAGCAGTTACTCGGAGGGGGCCAGGGGCTACGAGCAGTACTTC
NA | TRBJ2-4 | TRBV3-1 | TRBD2 | CASSQDASGSYIQYF | TGTGCCAGCAGCCAAGATGCTAGCGGGAGTTACATTCAGTACTTC
NA | TRBJ2-1 | TRBV12-3/TRBV12-4 | NA | CASSSGFPNEQFF | TGTGCCAGCAGTTCGGGGTTCCCTAATGAGCAGTTCTTC